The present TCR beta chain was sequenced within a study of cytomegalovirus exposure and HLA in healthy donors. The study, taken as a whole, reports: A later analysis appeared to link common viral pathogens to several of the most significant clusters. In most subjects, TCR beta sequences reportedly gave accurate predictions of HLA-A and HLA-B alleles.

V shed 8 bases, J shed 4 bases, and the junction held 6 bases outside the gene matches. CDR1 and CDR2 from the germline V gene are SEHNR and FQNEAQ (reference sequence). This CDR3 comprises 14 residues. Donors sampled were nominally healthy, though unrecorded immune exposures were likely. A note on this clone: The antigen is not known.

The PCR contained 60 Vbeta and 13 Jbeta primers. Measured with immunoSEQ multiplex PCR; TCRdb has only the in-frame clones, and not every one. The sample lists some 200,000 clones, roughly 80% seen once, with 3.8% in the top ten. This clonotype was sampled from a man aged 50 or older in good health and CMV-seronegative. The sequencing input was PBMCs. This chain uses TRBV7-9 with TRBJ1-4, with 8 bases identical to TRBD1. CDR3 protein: CASGRTGLNEKLFF. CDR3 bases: TGTGCCAGCGGCCGGACAGGGCTTAATGAAAAACTGTTTTTT.